These 17 T cell receptor beta chains share one sample of origin, sequenced in a study of blood T cell repertoires in COVID-19. The assay was immunoSEQ multiplex PCR, and TCRdb's table has in-frame clones only and misses some. The sample holds over 150,000 clones, approximately 82% seen once. Sequenced: peripheral blood. Every receptor here comes from a human donor with acute or convalescent COVID-19. The donor label of this sample is uncertain.

The gene calls are TRBV9 and TRBJ2-5; perhaps TRBD2 as D (6 bases). CDR3 length: 15 amino acids. Trimming stripped 3 bases from V and 5 bases from J, with 17 bases between. Germline loops: CDR1 SGDLS, CDR2 YYNGEE. The CDR3 DNA reads TGTGCCAGCAGCGCCGTAGCGACCGGAGGGGAGACCCAGTACTTC. Amino acid sequence: CASSAVATGGETQYF.

Remarks on this clone: The sample has other DNA sequences that encode this CDR3 too. This chain joins TRBV10-1 and TRBJ2-1; maybe TRBD2 (6 bases). The CDR3 extends over 14 amino acids. With 4 bases removed from V and 4 bases from J, the gap between germline ends came to 11 bases. Germline loops: CDR1 WNHNN, CDR2 SYGVQD (reference sequence). The CDR3 spells CASSAGVGYNEQFF. The CDR3 DNA reads TGCGCCAGCAGTGCGGGAGTAGGTTACAATGAGCAGTTCTTC.

The chain combines TRBV6-5 with TRBJ1-1; 9 positions match TRBD1. V lost 6 bases and J lost 6; bases outside the gene matches: 8. The CDR3 consists of 14 residues. The germline CDR1 and CDR2 sequences are MNHEY and SVGAGI. CDR3 region: CASRQTGTGPEAFF. DNA for the CDR3: TGTGCCAGCAGGCAGACCGGGACAGGGCCTGAAGCTTTCTTT.

The chain carries TRBV28 and TRBJ2-5, with 10 bases fitting TRBD1. Germline V gene lookup returns CDR1 MDHEN and CDR2 SYDVKM. The CDR3 spans 17 residues. V lost 2 bases to trimming and J lost 4 bases; unmatched junction nucleotides: 10. The CDR3 reads CASSLDPPWTGGETQYF. CDR3 sequence (DNA): TGTGCCAGCAGTTTAGATCCCCCCTGGACAGGGGGAGAGACCCAGTACTTC.

The chain uses TRBV6-1 and TRBJ1-4; 10 positions match TRBD1. Germline trimming cut 2 bases from V and 8 bases from J; bases unmatched to any gene: 8. The CDR3 length is 16 residues. The germline V gene has CDR1 MNHNS and CDR2 SASEGT. CDR3 sequence (DNA): TGTGCCAGCAGTGAAATGGGACAGGGGCTCAAAGAAAAACTGTTTTTT. Its protein product is CASSEMGQGLKEKLFF.

This chain uses TRBV19 with TRBJ1-1; 7 bases fit TRBD1. CDR3 size: 13 residues. V lost 6 bases to trimming and J lost 4 bases; unmatched junction nucleotides: 5. Germline lookup yields CDR1 LNHDA and CDR2 SQIVND (reference sequence). CDR3 amino acids: CASSDRVSTEAFF. In DNA form, the CDR3 reads TGTGCCAGTAGCGACAGGGTCAGCACTGAAGCTTTCTTT.

The chain uses TRBV19 and TRBJ1-1; TRBD1 is a possible D gene (5 bases). V was trimmed by 4 bases and J by 3 bases, leaving 12 bases between them. The CDR3 length is 14 residues. Germline V gene lookup returns CDR1 LNHDA and CDR2 SQIVND (reference sequence). The CDR3 spells CASSTRGGYTEAFF. DNA of the CDR3: TGTGCCAGTAGTACACGGGGGGGATACACTGAAGCTTTCTTT.

V and J are TRBV5-1 and TRBJ1-3; 8 bases map to TRBD1. The CDR3 loop spans 16 amino acids. With V trimmed by 7 bases and J by 0 bases, 9 bases remained unmatched. Germline-derived CDR1 and CDR2 are SGHRS and YFSETQ. This CDR3 reads CASAKGQVASGNTIYF. CDR3 sequence (DNA): TGCGCCAGCGCGAAGGGACAGGTGGCCTCTGGAAACACCATATATTTT. Complete variable domain (other parts from reference TRBV5-1 and TRBJ1-3): KAGVTQTPRYLIKTRGQQVTLSCSPISGHRSVSWYQQTPGQGLQFLFEYFSETQRNKGNFPGRFSGRQFSNSRSEMNVSTLELGDSALYLCASAKGQVASGNTIYFGEGSWLTVV.

The gene calls are TRBV7-2 and TRBJ1-5, with D possibly matching TRBD1 (6 bases). The CDR3 has 16 residues. Per germline, CDR1 SGHTA and CDR2 FQGNSA. V gave up 2 bases and J gave up 3 bases, with 14 bases separating them. The CDR3 DNA reads TGTGCCAGCAGCTTATCAGGGGCGGGAGTCAATCAGCCCCAGCATTTT. Its protein is CASSLSGAGVNQPQHF.

The chain combines TRBV27 with TRBJ1-2; 9 bases match TRBD1. CDR3 size: 13 residues. From germline, CDR1 is MNHEY and CDR2 SMNVEV (reference sequence). V trimming: 7 bases; J trimming: 3 bases; junction bases outside the gene matches: 3. CDR3 bases: TGTGCCAGCAAAAGGACAGGGGACTATGGCTACACCTTC. The encoded protein is CASKRTGDYGYTF.

The chain has TRBV7-3 and TRBJ2-1; 9 nucleotides align to TRBD1. In germline, CDR1 is SGHTA, CDR2 FQGTGA. CDR3 size: 15 residues. Trimming cost V 5 bases and J 0 bases; bases outside gene matches: 2. The CDR3 here is CASSQDRGSYNEQFF. The CDR3 nucleotides are TGTGCCAGCAGCCAGGACAGGGGCTCCTACAATGAGCAGTTCTTC. The entire variable domain, with the rest obtained from reference TRBV7-3 and TRBJ2-1, is as follows: GAGVSQTPSNKVTEKGKYVELRCDPISGHTALYWYRQSLGQGPEFLIYFQGTGAADDSGLPNDRFFAVRPEGSVSTLKIQRTERGDSAVYLCASSQDRGSYNEQFFGPGTRLTVL.

The CDR3 loop reads CASRNPGQWRYTF. CDR3 DNA: TGTGCCAGCAGAAACCCGGGACAGTGGCGCTACACCTTC. The rearrangement links TRBV6-5 to TRBJ1-2, with 7 nucleotides matching TRBD1. Germline trimming cut 6 bases from V and 9 bases from J; bases unmatched to any gene: 10. CDR1 and CDR2 from the germline V gene are MNHEY and SVGAGI. This CDR3 spans 13 amino acids.

This clone was seen at least ten times. V and J are TRBV30 and TRBJ2-7, with unresolved D. The CDR3 totals 14 residues. Germline CDR1 reads GTSNPN; CDR2 reads SVGIG (reference sequence). With 0 bases removed from V and 2 bases from J, the gap between germline ends came to 11 bases. The CDR3 region has the DNA TGTGCCTGGAGTGTCAGGCAAGTGACCTACGAGCAGTACTTC. Translation gives CAWSVRQVTYEQYF.

Turning to this clone: This CDR3 is also generated by other DNA sequences in the sample. The chain links TRBV29-1 to TRBJ1-2; 8 bases fit TRBD1. CDR1 SQVTM and CDR2 ANQGSEA come from the germline V gene. J lost 5 bases, V lost 4 bases, and 0 bases had no gene match. The CDR3 has 11 residues. The CDR3 nucleotides are TGCAGCGTTGGGACAGGGTATGGCTACACCTTC. It specifies CSVGTGYGYTF.

The chain carries TRBV4-3 and TRBJ2-7; 8 positions match TRBD2. J lost 3 bases, V lost 3 bases, and 7 bases had no gene match. Germline V lookup: CDR1 LGHNA, CDR2 YSLEER. CDR3 size: 15 residues. CDR3 in amino acids: CASSQALSGSYEQYF. CDR3 nucleotide sequence: TGCGCCAGCAGCCAGGCCCTAAGCGGGAGCTACGAGCAGTACTTC.

The chain is built from TRBV19 and TRBJ2-1; possibly TRBD1 for D (5 bases). The CDR3 sequence is 14 residues long. Germline loops: CDR1 LNHDA, CDR2 SQIVND (reference sequence). Trimming shortened V by 7 bases and J by 8 bases, and 18 bases separated the two germline ends. CDR3 protein: CASTPGSFGHEQFF. The CDR3 DNA sequence: TGTGCCAGTACCCCAGGGTCTTTCGGGCATGAGCAGTTCTTC.

This clone appeared once. The rearrangement uses TRBV6-1 and TRBJ1-3; no clear D. The CDR3 extends over 16 amino acids. Per the germline V gene, CDR1 is MNHNS and CDR2 is SASEGT. Trimming cost V 2 bases and J 1 base, with 12 bases left between them. In DNA form, the CDR3 reads TGTGCCAGCAGTGAACCCCTACGGGTTTCTGGAAACACCATATATTTT. Residues: CASSEPLRVSGNTIYF.